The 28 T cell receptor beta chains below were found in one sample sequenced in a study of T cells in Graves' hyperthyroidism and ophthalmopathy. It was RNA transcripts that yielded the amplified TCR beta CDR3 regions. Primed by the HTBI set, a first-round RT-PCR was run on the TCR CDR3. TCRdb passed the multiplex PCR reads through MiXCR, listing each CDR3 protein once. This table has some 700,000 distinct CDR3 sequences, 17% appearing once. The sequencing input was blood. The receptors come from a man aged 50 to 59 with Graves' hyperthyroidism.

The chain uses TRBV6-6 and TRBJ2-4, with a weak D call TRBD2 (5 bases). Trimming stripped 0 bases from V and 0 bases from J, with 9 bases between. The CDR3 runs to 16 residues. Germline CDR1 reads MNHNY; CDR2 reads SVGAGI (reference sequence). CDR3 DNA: TGTGCCAGCAGTTACTCACCTAGCTTAGCCAAAAACATTCAGTACTTC. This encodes CASSYSPSLAKNIQYF.

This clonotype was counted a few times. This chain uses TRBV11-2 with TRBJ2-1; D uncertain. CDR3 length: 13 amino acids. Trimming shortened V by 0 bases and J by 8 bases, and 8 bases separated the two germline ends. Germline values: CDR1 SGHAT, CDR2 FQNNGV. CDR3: CASSLDVGDEQFF. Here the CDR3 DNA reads TGTGCCAGCAGCTTAGATGTTGGGGATGAGCAGTTCTTC.

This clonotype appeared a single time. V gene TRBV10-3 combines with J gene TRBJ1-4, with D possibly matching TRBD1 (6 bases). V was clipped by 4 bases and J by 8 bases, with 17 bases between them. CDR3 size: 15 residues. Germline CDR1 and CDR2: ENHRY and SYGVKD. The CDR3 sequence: CAISAQAQGREKLFF. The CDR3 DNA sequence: TGTGCCATCAGTGCACAGGCGCAGGGGAGGGAAAAACTGTTTTTT.

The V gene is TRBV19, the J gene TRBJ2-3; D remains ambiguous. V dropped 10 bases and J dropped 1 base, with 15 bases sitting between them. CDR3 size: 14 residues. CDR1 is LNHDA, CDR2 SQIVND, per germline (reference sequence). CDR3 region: CAISPGPGTDTQYF. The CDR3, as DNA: TGTGCCATTTCCCCAGGCCCGGGCACAGATACGCAGTATTTT.

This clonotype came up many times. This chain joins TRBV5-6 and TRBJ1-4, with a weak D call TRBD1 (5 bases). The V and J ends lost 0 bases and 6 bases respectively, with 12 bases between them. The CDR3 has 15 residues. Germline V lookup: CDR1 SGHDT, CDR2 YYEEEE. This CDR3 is CASSLEAGMDEKLFF. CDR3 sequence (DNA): TGTGCCAGCAGCTTGGAGGCAGGGATGGATGAAAAACTGTTTTTT.

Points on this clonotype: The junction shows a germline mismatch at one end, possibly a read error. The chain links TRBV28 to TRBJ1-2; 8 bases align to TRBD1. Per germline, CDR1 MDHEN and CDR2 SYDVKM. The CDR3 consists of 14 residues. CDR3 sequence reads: CVSKKGQGNYGYTF. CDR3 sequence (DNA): TGTGTCAGCAAGAAAGGACAGGGTAACTATGGCTACACCTTC.

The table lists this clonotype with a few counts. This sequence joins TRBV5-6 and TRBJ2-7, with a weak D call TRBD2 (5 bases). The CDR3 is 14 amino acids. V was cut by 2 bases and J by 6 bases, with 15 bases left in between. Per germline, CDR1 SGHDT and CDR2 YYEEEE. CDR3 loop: CASSLRREFVEQYF. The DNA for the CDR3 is TGTGCCAGCAGCTTACGAAGGGAGTTCGTCGAGCAGTACTTC.

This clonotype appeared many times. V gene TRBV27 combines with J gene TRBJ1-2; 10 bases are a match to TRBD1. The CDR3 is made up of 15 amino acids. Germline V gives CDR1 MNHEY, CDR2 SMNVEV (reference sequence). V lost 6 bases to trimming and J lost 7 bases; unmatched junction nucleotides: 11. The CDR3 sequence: CASSSDRTGGGGYTF. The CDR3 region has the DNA TGTGCCAGCAGCTCAGACCGGACAGGGGGGGGTGGCTACACCTTC.

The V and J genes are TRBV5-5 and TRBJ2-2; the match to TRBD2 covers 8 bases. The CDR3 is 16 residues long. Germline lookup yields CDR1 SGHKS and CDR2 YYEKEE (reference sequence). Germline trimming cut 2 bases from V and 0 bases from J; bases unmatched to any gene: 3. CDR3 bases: TGTGCCAGCAGCTTCCCGGGACTAGCGAACACCGGGGAGCTGTTTTTT. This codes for CASSFPGLANTGELFF.

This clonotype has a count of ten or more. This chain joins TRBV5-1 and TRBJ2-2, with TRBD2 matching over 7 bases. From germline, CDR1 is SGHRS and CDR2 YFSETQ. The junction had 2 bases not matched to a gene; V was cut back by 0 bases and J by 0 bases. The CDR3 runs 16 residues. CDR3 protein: CASSLALAANTGELFF. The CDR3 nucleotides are TGCGCCAGCAGCTTGGCTCTAGCGGCGAACACCGGGGAGCTGTTTTTT.

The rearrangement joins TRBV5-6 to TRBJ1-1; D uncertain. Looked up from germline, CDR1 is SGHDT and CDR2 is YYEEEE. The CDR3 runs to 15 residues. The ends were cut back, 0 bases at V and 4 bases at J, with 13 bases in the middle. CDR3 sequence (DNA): TGTGCCAGCAGCTTGGGCCCGACTATGGGCACTGAAGCTTTCTTT. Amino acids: CASSLGPTMGTEAFF. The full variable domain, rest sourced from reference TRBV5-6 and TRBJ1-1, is DAGVTQSPTHLIKTRGQQVTLRCSPKSGHDTVSWYQQALGQGPQFIFQYYEEEERQRGNFPDRFSGHQFPNYSSELNVNALLLGDSALYLCASSLGPTMGTEAFFGQGTRLTVV.

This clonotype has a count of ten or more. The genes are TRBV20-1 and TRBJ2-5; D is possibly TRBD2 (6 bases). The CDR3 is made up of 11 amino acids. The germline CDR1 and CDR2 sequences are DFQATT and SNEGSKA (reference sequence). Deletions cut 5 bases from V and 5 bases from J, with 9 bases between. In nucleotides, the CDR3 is TGCAGTGCTCCTCTAGCGGAGACCCAGTACTTC. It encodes CSAPLAETQYF.

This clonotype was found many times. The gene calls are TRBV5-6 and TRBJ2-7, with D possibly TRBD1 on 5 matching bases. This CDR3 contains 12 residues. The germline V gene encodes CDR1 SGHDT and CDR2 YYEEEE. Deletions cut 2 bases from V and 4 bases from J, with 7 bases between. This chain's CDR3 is CASSLGDYEQYF. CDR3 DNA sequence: TGTGCCAGCAGCTTAGGGGATTACGAGCAGTACTTC.

CDR3 DNA: TGTGCCAGCAGCCACCATACCGCGCAGTATTTT. Protein: CASSHHTAQYF. This chain connects TRBV14 to TRBJ2-3; no clear D. The CDR3 has 11 residues. Germline V CDR1 and CDR2: SGHDN, FVKESK. Deletions cut 3 bases from V and 10 bases from J, with 8 bases between.

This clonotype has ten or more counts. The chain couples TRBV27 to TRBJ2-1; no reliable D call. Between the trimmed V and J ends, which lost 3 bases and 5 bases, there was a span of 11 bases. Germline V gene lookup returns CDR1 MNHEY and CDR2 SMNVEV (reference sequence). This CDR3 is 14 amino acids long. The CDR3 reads CASSFLGRDNEQFF. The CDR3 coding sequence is TGTGCCAGCAGTTTCCTAGGAAGGGACAATGAGCAGTTCTTC.

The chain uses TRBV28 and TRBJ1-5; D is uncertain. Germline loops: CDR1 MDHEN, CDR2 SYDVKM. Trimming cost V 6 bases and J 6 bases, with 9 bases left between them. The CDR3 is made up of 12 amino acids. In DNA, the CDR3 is TGTGCCAGCAGGGTGTCCGTTCAGCCCCAGCATTTT. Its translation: CASRVSVQPQHF.

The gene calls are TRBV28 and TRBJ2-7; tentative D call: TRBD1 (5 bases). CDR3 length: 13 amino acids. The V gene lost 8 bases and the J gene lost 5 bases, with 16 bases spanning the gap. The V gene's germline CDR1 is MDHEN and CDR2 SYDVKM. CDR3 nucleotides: TGTGCCAGCTCAAGGGGCGGAACGGACGAGCAGTACTTC. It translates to CASSRGGTDEQYF.

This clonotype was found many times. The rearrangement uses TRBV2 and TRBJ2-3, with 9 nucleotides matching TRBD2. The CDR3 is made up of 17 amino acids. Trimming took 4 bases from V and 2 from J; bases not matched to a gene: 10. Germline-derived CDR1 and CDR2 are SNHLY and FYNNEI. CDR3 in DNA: TGTGCCAGCAGTGTTGGCCCAGCGGGAGGATACACAGATACGCAGTATTTT. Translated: CASSVGPAGGYTDTQYF.

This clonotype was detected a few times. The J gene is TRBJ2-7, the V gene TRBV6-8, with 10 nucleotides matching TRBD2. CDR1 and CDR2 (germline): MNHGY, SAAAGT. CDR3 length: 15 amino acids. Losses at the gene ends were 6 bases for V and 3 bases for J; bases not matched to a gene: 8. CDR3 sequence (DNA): TGTGCCAGCAGCATCGGGGTAGCGGGAGGCTACGAGCAGTACTTC. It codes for CASSIGVAGGYEQYF.

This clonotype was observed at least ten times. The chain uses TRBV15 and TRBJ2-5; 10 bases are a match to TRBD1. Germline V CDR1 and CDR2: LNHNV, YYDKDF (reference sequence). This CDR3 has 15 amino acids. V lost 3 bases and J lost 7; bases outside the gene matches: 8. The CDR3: CATSSGSGQGGTQYF. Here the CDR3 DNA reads TGTGCCACCAGCAGCGGTAGCGGACAGGGGGGGACCCAGTACTTC.

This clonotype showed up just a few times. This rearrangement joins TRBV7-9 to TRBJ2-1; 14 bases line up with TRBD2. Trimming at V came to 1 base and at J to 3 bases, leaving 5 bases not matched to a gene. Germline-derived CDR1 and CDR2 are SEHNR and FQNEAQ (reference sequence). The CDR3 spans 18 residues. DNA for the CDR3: TGTGCCAGCAGCTTAGTGGGGACTAGCGGGAGAAGCTACAATGAGCAGTTCTTC. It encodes CASSLVGTSGRSYNEQFF.

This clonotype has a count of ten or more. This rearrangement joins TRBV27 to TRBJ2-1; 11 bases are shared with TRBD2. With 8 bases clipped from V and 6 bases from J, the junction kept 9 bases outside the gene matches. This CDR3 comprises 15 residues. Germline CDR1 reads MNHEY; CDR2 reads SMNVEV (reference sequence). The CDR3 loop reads CASRLLAGDPNEQFF. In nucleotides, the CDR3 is TGTGCCAGCCGATTACTAGCGGGAGATCCCAATGAGCAGTTCTTC.

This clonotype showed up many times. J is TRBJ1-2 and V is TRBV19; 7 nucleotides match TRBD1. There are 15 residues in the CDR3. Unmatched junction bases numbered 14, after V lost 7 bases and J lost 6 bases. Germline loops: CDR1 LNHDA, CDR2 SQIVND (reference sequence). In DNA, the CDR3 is TGTGCCAGTACCCCGCCCGGGACAGTCTACCATGGCTACACCTTC. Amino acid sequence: CASTPPGTVYHGYTF. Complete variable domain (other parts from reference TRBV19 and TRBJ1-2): DGGITQSPKYLFRKEGQNVTLSCEQNLNHDAMYWYRQDPGQGLRLIYYSQIVNDFQKGDIAEGYSVSREKKESFPLTVTSAQKNPTAFYLCASTPPGTVYHGYTFGSGTRLTVV.

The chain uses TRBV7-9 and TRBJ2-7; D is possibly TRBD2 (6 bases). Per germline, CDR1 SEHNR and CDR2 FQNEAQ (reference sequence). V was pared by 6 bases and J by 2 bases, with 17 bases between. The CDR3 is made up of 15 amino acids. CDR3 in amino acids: CASSPSVGGTYEQYF. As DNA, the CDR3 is TGTGCCAGCAGTCCGTCGGTAGGCGGGACCTACGAGCAGTACTTC.

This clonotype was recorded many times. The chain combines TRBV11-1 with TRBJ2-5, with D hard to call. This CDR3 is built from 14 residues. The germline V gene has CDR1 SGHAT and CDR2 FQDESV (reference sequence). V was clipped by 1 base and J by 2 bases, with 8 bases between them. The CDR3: CASSLELSQETQYF. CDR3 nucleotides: TGTGCCAGCAGCTTAGAGCTGAGTCAAGAGACCCAGTACTTC.

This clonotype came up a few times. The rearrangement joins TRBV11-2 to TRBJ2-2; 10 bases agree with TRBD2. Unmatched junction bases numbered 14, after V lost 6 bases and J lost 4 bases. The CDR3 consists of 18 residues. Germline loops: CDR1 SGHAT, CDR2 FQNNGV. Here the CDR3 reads CASSSGDLAGAITGELFF. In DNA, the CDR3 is TGTGCCAGCAGTTCCGGCGATCTAGCGGGAGCCATCACCGGGGAGCTGTTTTTT.

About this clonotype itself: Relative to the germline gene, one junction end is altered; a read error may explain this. This CDR3 reads CASSLGRAGYDTHYF. The CDR3 nucleotides read TGTGCCAGCAGCTTAGGTCGAGCGGGCTACGATACGCACTATTTT. The genes are TRBV11-2 and TRBJ2-3, with D tentatively TRBD2 (6 bases). The CDR3 runs 15 residues. CDR1 and CDR2 from the germline V gene are SGHAT and FQNNGV. The full variable domain, in which reference TRBV11-2 and TRBJ2-3 provide the parts outside the CDR3, is EAGVAQSPRYKIIEKRQSVAFWCNPISGHATLYWYQQILGQGPKLLIQFQNNGVVDDSQLPKDRFSAERLKGVDSTLKIQPAKLEDSAVYLCASSLGRAGYDTHYFGPGTRLTVL.

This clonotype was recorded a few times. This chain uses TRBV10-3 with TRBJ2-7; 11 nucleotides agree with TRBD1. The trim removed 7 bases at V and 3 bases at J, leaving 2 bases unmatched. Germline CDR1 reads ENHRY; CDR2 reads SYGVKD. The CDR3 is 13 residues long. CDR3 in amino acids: CAIKGTGGYEQYF. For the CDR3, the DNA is TGTGCCATCAAAGGGACAGGGGGCTACGAGCAGTACTTC.